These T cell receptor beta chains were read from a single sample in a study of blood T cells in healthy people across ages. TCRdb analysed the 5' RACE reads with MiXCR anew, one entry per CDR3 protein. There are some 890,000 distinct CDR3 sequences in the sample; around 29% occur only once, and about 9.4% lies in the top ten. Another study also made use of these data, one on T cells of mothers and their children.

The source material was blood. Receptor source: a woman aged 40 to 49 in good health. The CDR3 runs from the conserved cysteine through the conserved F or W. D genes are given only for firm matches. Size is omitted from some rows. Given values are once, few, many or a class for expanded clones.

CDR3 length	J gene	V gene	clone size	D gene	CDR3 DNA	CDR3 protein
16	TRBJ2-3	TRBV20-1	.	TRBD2	TGCAGTGCTGCACGGACTAGCGGGGGCAGCACAGATACGCAGTATTTT	CSAARTSGGSTDTQYF
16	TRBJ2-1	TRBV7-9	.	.	TGTGCCAGCAGCTCGTTGACAGTGAGCTCCTACAATGAGCAGTTCTTC	CASSSLTVSSYNEQFF
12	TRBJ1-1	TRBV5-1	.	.	TGCGCCAGCAGTGTTGTGGGAACTGAAGCTTTCTTT	CASSVVGTEAFF
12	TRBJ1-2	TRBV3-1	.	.	TGTGCCAGCAGCCGGGGGCTATATGGCTACACCTTC	CASSRGLYGYTF
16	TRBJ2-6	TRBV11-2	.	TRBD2	TGTGCCAGCAGCTCTCGGACTAGCGGGGGGGCCAACGTCCTGACTTTC	CASSSRTSGGANVLTF
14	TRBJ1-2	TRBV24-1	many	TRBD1	TGTGCCACCAGTGACCCCGGGACAGCATATGGCTACACCTTC	CATSDPGTAYGYTF
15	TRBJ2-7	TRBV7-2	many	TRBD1	TGTGCCAGCAGGAGGGGACAGGGAGTCTCCTACGAGCAGTACTTC	CASRRGQGVSYEQYF
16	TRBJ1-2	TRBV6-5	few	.	TGTGCCAGCAGCTGGGGTGGGTCACGGGGGATCTATGGCTACACCTTC	CASSWGGSRGIYGYTF
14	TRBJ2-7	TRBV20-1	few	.	TGCAGTGCTAGGTTGGGGGGAAGGACCTACGAGCAGTACTTC	CSARLGGRTYEQYF
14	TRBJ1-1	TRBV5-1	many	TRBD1	TGCGCCAGCAGGACTGACAGGGGCGGCACTGAAGCTTTCTTT	CASRTDRGGTEAFF
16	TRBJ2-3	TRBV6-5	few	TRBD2	TGTGCCAGCAGTCGCCTAGCGGGGGTTACCACAGATACGCAGTATTTT	CASSRLAGVTTDTQYF
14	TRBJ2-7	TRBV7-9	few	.	TGTGCCAGCAGCCCGATCGCGGGTGCGAACGAGCAGTACTTC	CASSPIAGANEQYF
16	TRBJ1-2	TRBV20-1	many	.	TGCAGTGCTATGGAGACAGGAGCCCCATCTAACTATGGCTACACCTTC	CSAMETGAPSNYGYTF
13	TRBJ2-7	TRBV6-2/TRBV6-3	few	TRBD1	TGTGCCAGCAGGGACAGGAATTACAATGAGCAGTACTTC	CASRDRNYNEQYF
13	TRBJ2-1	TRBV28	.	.	TGTGCCAGCAGTTTTGGGTTGAAAGGGTTAGAGTTCTTC	CASSFGLKGLEFF
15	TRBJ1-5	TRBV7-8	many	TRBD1	TGTGCCAGCAGCTTAGGGGACAGGGGAAGACAGCCCCAGCATTTT	CASSLGDRGRQPQHF
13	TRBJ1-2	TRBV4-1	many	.	TGCGCCAGCAGCCAAGTACGAGACTATGGCTACACCTTC	CASSQVRDYGYTF
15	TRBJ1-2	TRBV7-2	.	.	TGTGCCAGCAGCTTAGGGTCGGGCAGGCTCTATGGCTACACCTTC	CASSLGSGRLYGYTF
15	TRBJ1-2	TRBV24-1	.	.	TGTGCCACCAGTGATTCCTCAAGGCTAACTTTGGGATACACCTTC	CATSDSSRLTLGYTF
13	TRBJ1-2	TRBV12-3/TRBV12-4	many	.	TGTGCCAGCAATGGGGGATTCGTCTATGGCTACACCTTC	CASNGGFVYGYTF
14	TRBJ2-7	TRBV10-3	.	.	TGTGCCACTTTAGTCTCTCCCAACCTATACGAGCAGTACTTC	CATLVSPNLYEQYF
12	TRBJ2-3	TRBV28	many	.	TGTGCCAGCAGGACGCCCACAGATACGCAGTATTTT	CASRTPTDTQYF
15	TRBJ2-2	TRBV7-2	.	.	TGTGCCAGCAGCTTAGAATTAGCAAGGACCGGGGAGCTGTTTTTT	CASSLELARTGELFF
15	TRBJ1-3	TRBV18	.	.	TGTGCCAGCTCACCGGTCCCCATCTCTGGAAACACCATATATTTT	CASSPVPISGNTIYF
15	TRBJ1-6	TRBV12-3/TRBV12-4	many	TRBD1	TGTGCCAGCAGTCCCCGACAGGGGAGAAGTTCACCCCTCCACTTT	CASSPRQGRSSPLHF
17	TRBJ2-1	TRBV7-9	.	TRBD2	TGTGCCAGCAGCTTAGGGATGCTAGCGGGGGGATACAATGAGCAGTTCTTC	CASSLGMLAGGYNEQFF
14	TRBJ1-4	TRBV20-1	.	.	TGCAGTGCCATGCCAGGGTCTACTAATGAAAAACTGTTTTTT	CSAMPGSTNEKLFF
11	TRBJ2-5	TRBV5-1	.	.	TGCGCCAACAGCTCAGAAGAGACCCAGTACTTC	CANSSEETQYF
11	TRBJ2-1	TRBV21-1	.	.	TGTGCCAGCAGCAAATTCAATGAGCAGTTCTTC	CASSKFNEQFF
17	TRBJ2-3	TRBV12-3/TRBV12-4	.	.	TGTGCCAGCAGTTTAGCGGTTAGTCAGGGGTCCGCAGATACGCAGTATTTT	CASSLAVSQGSADTQYF
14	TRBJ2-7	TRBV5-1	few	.	TGCGCCAGCAGCATGGGGGGCAGTAACTACGAGCAGTACTTC	CASSMGGSNYEQYF
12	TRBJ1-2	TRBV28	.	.	TGTGCCAGCAGTCAAAAGACAGATGGCTACACCTTC	CASSQKTDGYTF
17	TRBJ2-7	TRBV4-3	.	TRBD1	TGCGCCAGCAGCCAAGAGGTCTGGGACAGGGGCTTCTACGAGCAGTACTTC	CASSQEVWDRGFYEQYF
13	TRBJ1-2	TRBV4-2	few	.	TGTGCCAGCAGCCAATCTTATTCCTGGGGCTACACCTTC	CASSQSYSWGYTF
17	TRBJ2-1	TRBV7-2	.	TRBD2	TGTGCCAGCAGCTCTATAATGACTAGCGGGGGGGCTAAGGAGCAGTTCTTC	CASSSIMTSGGAKEQFF
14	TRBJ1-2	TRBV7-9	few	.	TGTGCCAGCAGCTCTCAGTCAGGGCCCTATGGCTACACCTTC	CASSSQSGPYGYTF
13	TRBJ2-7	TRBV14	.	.	TGTGCCAGCAGCCAAGCAGGTGCCGCCGAGCAGTACTTC	CASSQAGAAEQYF
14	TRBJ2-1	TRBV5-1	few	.	TGCGCCAGCAGCTTAGGGCAGTCGAGGGATGAGCAGTTCTTC	CASSLGQSRDEQFF
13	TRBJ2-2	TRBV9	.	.	TGTGCCAGCAGCGTAGATCTAGGCGGGGAGCTGTTTTTT	CASSVDLGGELFF
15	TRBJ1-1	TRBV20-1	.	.	TGCAGTGCTGTTAAAACCAGGGGTGCGAACACTGAAGCTTTCTTT	CSAVKTRGANTEAFF
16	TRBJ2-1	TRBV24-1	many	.	TGTGCCACCAACCCGGGACACCACTCCACGGGCAATGAGCAGTTCTTC	CATNPGHHSTGNEQFF
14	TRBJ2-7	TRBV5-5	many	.	TGTGCCAGCAGCTTTGTCTGGACCTCCTACGAGCAGTACTTC	CASSFVWTSYEQYF
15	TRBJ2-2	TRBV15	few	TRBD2	TGTGCCACCAGCACAAGCGGGGGGGCTGCCGGGGAGCTGTTTTTT	CATSTSGGAAGELFF
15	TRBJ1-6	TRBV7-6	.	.	TGTGCCAGCAGCTTAGGTCAGGGGCTGGGATCACCCCTCCACTTT	CASSLGQGLGSPLHF
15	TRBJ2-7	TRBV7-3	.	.	TGTGCCAGCAGCTTAATCAGCGACCCAGGCTACGAGCAGTACTTC	CASSLISDPGYEQYF
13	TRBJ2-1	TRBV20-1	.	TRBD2	TGCAGTGTTAGCGGGGGCTCCTACAATGAGCAGTTCTTC	CSVSGGSYNEQFF
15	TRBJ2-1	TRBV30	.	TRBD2	TGTGCCTGGAGTTGGAGCGGGGGCTCCTACAATGAGCAGTTCTTC	CAWSWSGGSYNEQFF
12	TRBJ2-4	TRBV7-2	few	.	TGTGCCAGCAGTTCGACAGATCCTACGACGTACTTC	CASSSTDPTTYF
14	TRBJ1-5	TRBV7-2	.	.	TGTACCAGCAGCTCTTACGGAAGCAATCAGCCCCAGCATTTT	CTSSSYGSNQPQHF
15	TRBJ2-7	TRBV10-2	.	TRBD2	TGCGCCAGCAGTGATAGCGGGGGCCCCGCCTACGAGCAGTACTTC	CASSDSGGPAYEQYF
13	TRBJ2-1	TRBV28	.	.	TGTGCCAGCACCCGGGGGCGGTCCAGTGAGCAGTTCTTC	CASTRGRSSEQFF
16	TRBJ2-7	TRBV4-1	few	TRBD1	TGCGCCAGCAGCCAAGAAAAGAGGGACAGATCCTACGAGCAGTACTTC	CASSQEKRDRSYEQYF
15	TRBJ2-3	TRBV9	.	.	TGTGCCAGCAGCGGTCGGCAGACCCGCACAGATACGCAGTATTTT	CASSGRQTRTDTQYF
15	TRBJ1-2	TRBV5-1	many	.	TGCGCCAGCAGCTATCCGGGACGGACTGAGTATGGCTACACCTTC	CASSYPGRTEYGYTF
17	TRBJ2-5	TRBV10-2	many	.	TGCGCCAGTGCAGCAGGTTGGGCAGAATCGACCCGGGAGACCCAGTACTTC	CASAAGWAESTRETQYF
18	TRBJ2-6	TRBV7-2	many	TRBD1	TGTGCCAGCAGCCCAAGGACAGGAACCCTCTCTGGGGCCAACGTCCTGACTTTC	CASSPRTGTLSGANVLTF
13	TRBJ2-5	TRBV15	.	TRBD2	TGTGCCGCCAGCAGAGATGGGCGGGAGTCCCAGTACTTC	CAASRDGRESQYF
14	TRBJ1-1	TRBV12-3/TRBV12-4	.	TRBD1	TGTGCCAGCGGGGCAGGGGGCTTGAACACTGAAGCTTTCTTT	CASGAGGLNTEAFF
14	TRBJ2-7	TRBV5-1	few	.	TGCGCCAGCAGCTTGTTCAGTAACTCCTACGAGCAGTACTTC	CASSLFSNSYEQYF
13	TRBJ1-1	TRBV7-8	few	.	TGTGCCGGCAACTCCCGGTTGAACACTGAAGCTTTCTTT	CAGNSRLNTEAFF